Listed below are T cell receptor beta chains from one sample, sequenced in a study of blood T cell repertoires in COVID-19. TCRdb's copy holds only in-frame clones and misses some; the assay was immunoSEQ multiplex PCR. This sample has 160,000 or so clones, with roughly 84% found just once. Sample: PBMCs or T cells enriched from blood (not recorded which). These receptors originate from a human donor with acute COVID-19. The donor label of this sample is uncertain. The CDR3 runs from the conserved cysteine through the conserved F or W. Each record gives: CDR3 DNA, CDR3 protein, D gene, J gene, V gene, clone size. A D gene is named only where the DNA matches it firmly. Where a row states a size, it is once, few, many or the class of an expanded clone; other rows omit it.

TGTGCCAGCAGCCCGGGATCCACAGATACGCAGTATTTT,CASSPGSTDTQYF,NA,TRBJ2-3,TRBV5-4,once
TGTGCCAGCAGTGAACCGGTAAACTATGGCTACACCTTC,CASSEPVNYGYTF,NA,TRBJ1-2,TRBV2,NA
TGTGCCAGCAGCCAAGGGGAGGGGACATACGAGCAGTACTTC,CASSQGEGTYEQYF,NA,TRBJ2-7,TRBV9,NA
TGTGCCAGCAGCGTAGAACCCCATCGGACAGGGGCCCACGAGCAGTACTTC,CASSVEPHRTGAHEQYF,TRBD1,TRBJ2-7,TRBV9,NA
TGTGCCAGCTCACCACCGCAACAGGGGGGCGGCTACACCTTC,CASSPPQQGGGYTF,TRBD1,TRBJ1-2,TRBV18,NA
TGCGCCAGCAGCCAAGACGGGGTAGGAAACACCATATATTTT,CASSQDGVGNTIYF,NA,TRBJ1-3,TRBV4-3,NA
TGTGCCAGCAGCTCCCGGGACAGTACGACGGGCTACACCTTC,CASSSRDSTTGYTF,TRBD1,TRBJ1-2,TRBV5-5,NA
TGCGCCAGCAGTCCCCGGGGGACGCCCTCGCGGGGCACTGAAGCTTTCTTT,CASSPRGTPSRGTEAFF,NA,TRBJ1-1,TRBV4-3,NA
TGTGCCAGCAGCATGGACAGGGAATCCGAGCAGTACTTC,CASSMDRESEQYF,TRBD1,TRBJ2-7,TRBV4-2,NA
TGTGCCAGCAGTCGAGGACTGAGCCATAGCAATCAGCCCCAGCATTTT,CASSRGLSHSNQPQHF,NA,TRBJ1-5,TRBV6-2/TRBV6-3,NA
TGTGCCAGCAGCTTGGATAGGGGGAACTATGGCTACACCTTC,CASSLDRGNYGYTF,NA,TRBJ1-2,TRBV5-6,NA
TGTGCCAGCAGCCAAGGAGCTGGGGCCAACGTCCTGACTTTC,CASSQGAGANVLTF,NA,TRBJ2-6,TRBV14,NA
TGTGCCAGCTCACCAAAGGGAGACTCTGGAAACACCATATATTTT,CASSPKGDSGNTIYF,NA,TRBJ1-3,TRBV18,NA
TGTGCCAGCAGCTTAGGGACAGGGAGCTATGGCTACACCTTC,CASSLGTGSYGYTF,TRBD1,TRBJ1-2,TRBV7-9,NA
TGTGCCAGCAGTCTAGGCCCCGGGACAGGGGATGACGAGCAGTACTTC,CASSLGPGTGDDEQYF,TRBD1,TRBJ2-7,TRBV11-2,NA
TGTGCCAGCAACGTCCAGACCGGGACTAGCGGGGGAGGGCTGCGTGAGCAGTTCTTC,CASNVQTGTSGGGLREQFF,TRBD2,TRBJ2-1,TRBV28,NA
TGTGCCACCAGTGATCTTCGAGGGTTTGGGACAGATACGCAGTATTTT,CATSDLRGFGTDTQYF,NA,TRBJ2-3,TRBV24-1,NA
TGTGCCTGGAGCTACTCTCACTACGAGCAGTACTTC,CAWSYSHYEQYF,NA,TRBJ2-7,TRBV30,NA
TGTGCCAGCAGTTGGGCGGGGGCCCGAAGCACAGATACGCAGTATTTT,CASSWAGARSTDTQYF,NA,TRBJ2-3,TRBV5-4,NA
TGTGCCAGAAGCTATCCGGGGGGCAAGCCATTATATAGCAATCAGCCCCAGCATTTT,CARSYPGGKPLYSNQPQHF,NA,TRBJ1-5,TRBV7-5,once
TGTGCCAGCAGTTCCCTCTTCGGGACAGGCCGGGGCGAGCAGTACTTC,CASSSLFGTGRGEQYF,TRBD1,TRBJ2-7,TRBV6-5,NA
TGTGCCAGCAGTTACTCGACCGGGGACAGCTATGGCTACACCTTC,CASSYSTGDSYGYTF,TRBD1,TRBJ1-2,TRBV6-5,NA
TGTGCCAGTAGTATAAACCCAGGGGATGGCTACACCTTC,CASSINPGDGYTF,NA,TRBJ1-2,TRBV19,NA
TGTGCCTGGAGGGACAGGGTAAATTCACCCCTCCACTTT,CAWRDRVNSPLHF,TRBD1,TRBJ1-6,TRBV30,NA
TGCGCCAGCAGCTTGGTCACAGGGAGAAGTTCTGGAAACACCATATATTTT,CASSLVTGRSSGNTIYF,NA,TRBJ1-3,TRBV5-1,NA
TGTGCCAGCAGCTTCGGGGACATCAATTCACCCCTCCACTTT,CASSFGDINSPLHF,NA,TRBJ1-6,TRBV5-6,NA
TGTGCCAGCAGCCAAGCTTTTCGAGCGGATAAAGAGACCCAGTACTTC,CASSQAFRADKETQYF,NA,TRBJ2-5,TRBV14,NA
TGTGCCACCAGTGAAGGAGGGGGGGCGCATCAGCCCCAGCATTTT,CATSEGGGAHQPQHF,NA,TRBJ1-5,TRBV24-1,NA
TGTGCCATCAGTGGGACCTTGTCGGGGGGCCGGTCTCCCGGGGAGCTGTTTTTT,CAISGTLSGGRSPGELFF,NA,TRBJ2-2,TRBV10-3,once
TGTGCCAGCAGCTCCCCCCCTCGCGGGCACTCCTACGAGCAGTACTTC,CASSSPPRGHSYEQYF,NA,TRBJ2-7,TRBV7-9,NA
TGTGCCAGCAGCGTAGACCCCCGGACACCTAATGAAAAACTGTTTTTT,CASSVDPRTPNEKLFF,NA,TRBJ1-4,TRBV9,NA
TGTGCCAGCAGCCAGGAACCCGCCATTAGCGGGGGCTACACCGGGGAGCTGTTTTTT,CASSQEPAISGGYTGELFF,TRBD2,TRBJ2-2,TRBV3-1/TRBV3-2,NA
TGTGCCTGGGCGGGGGTCGGACGAAACACTGAAGCTTTCTTT,CAWAGVGRNTEAFF,NA,TRBJ1-1,TRBV30,NA
TGTGCCAGCAGGCAGGGGGCGGGTGAAAAACTGTTTTTT,CASRQGAGEKLFF,TRBD1,TRBJ1-4,TRBV6-5,few
TGTGCCGAGGGGGGGCGACGTACTGAAGCTTTCTTT,CAEGGRRTEAFF,NA,TRBJ1-1,TRBV5-4,NA
TGTGCCAGCAGTGATCCGACTAGCGGGGGCAGCTCCTACGAGCAGTACTTC,CASSDPTSGGSSYEQYF,TRBD2,TRBJ2-7,TRBV2,NA
TGTGCTAGTGGTTTTAGAGTAGATGATGTAGCGGGACCCACCGGGGAGCTGTTTTTT,CASGFRVDDVAGPTGELFF,TRBD2,TRBJ2-2,TRBV12-5,once